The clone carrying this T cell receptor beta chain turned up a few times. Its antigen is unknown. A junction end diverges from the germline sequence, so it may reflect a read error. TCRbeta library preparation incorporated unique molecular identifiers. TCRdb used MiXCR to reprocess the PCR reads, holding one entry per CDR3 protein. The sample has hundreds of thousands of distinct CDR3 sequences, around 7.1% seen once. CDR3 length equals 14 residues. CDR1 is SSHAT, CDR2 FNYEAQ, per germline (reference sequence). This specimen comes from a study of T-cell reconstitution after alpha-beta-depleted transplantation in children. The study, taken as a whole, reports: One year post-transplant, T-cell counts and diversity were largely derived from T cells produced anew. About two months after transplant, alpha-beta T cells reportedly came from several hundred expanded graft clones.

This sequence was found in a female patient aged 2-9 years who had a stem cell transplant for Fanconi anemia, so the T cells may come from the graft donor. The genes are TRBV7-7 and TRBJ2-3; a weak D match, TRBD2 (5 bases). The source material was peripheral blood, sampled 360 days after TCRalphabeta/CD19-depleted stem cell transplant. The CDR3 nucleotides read TGTGCTAGCAGCTTAGCCCCTACGGGGGATACGCAGTATTTT. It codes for CASSLAPTGDTQYF.